This is a list of T cell receptor beta chains from one sample in a study of stem cell transplantation in POMP-related autoinflammatory disease. Libraries were prepared by immunoSEQ multiplex PCR; TCRdb keeps only in-frame clonotypes and omits some of them. This sample has tens of thousands of clones; approximately 91% occur once, and the top ten carry around 0.66%. Source: CD4+ T cells from PBMCs, taken after stem cell transplantation. The receptors here all came from a human patient with POMP-related autoinflammation and immune dysregulation (PRAID). The graft donor may have given rise to some T cells. Each CDR3 is given with its conserved first and last residue.

15,TRBJ1-1,TRBV5-1,CASSLAGGLNTEAFF
14,TRBJ2-2,TRBV9,CASSRQGMGGELFF
12,TRBJ2-3,TRBV2,CASRLLADTQYF
13,TRBJ1-5,TRBV30,CAWSARDNQPQHF
13,TRBJ2-1,TRBV6-5,CASIHDRYNEQFF
14,TRBJ1-4,TRBV28,CASSFRGWGEKLFF
11,TRBJ2-5,TRBV6-5,CASNAGGGVHF
14,TRBJ2-5,TRBV21-1,CASSKLAGQETQYF
15,TRBJ1-3,TRBV15,CATSFSPGTLNTIYF
14,TRBJ1-5,TRBV5-1,CASSFNPGQGPQHF
14,TRBJ2-2,TRBV7-3,CASSADPNTGELFF
17,TRBJ2-5,TRBV5-1,CASSPPAELAGWETQYF
13,TRBJ2-2,TRBV25-1,CASSEPDREELFF
15,TRBJ2-7,TRBV2,CASSESGRAPYEQYF
14,TRBJ2-5,TRBV5-6,CASSLGAGKETQYF
13,TRBJ1-5,TRBV2,CASSEVPGQPQHF
15,TRBJ1-2,TRBV5-1,CASSLGTGGYYGYTF
13,TRBJ1-1,TRBV7-2,CASSLGPGPEAFF
15,TRBJ1-2,TRBV4-1,CASTNQGQYNYGYTF
15,TRBJ2-2,TRBV19,CASSLGGASFGELFF
13,TRBJ1-5,TRBV6-1,CASSERVNQPQHF
14,TRBJ1-3,TRBV3-1/TRBV3-2,CASSLTDSGNTIYF
15,TRBJ2-1,TRBV4-1,CASSQESTGGYEQFF
19,TRBJ2-1,TRBV4-1,CASSQVIGEPQKSGNEQFF
16,TRBJ2-7,TRBV3-1/TRBV3-2,CASSQARTSGDYEQYF
14,TRBJ1-5,TRBV19,CASRGTVPREPQHF
15,TRBJ2-5,TRBV5-1,CASSLGLAGKETQYF
17,TRBJ2-7,TRBV4-1,CASSHLPGTSGLYEQYF
15,TRBJ2-1,TRBV9,CASSVEGGRYNEQFF
13,TRBJ2-7,TRBV2,CASSVKGLDEQYF